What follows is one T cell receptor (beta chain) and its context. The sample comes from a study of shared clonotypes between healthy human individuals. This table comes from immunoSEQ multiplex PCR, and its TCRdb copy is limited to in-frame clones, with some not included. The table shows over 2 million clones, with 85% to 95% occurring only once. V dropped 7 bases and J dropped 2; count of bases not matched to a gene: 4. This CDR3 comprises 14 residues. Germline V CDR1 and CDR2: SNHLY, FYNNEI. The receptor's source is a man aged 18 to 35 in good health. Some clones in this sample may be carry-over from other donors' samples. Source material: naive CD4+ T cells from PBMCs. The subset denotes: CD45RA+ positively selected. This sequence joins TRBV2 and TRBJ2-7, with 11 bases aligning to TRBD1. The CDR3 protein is CASTRDRGTYEQYF. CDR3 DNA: TGTGCCAGCACCCGGGACAGGGGGACCTACGAGCAGTACTTC.